Listed here is a single TCR beta chain. This entry comes from a study of identifying expanded T cells in peripheral blood. Clones were read by immunoSEQ multiplex PCR, and TCRdb kept only the in-frame ones, dropping some. Among fewer than 85,000 clones listed, roughly 86% were seen once. The CDR3 has 19 amino acids. V lost 0 bases and J lost 7; bases outside the gene matches: 21. CDR1 is SGHKS and CDR2 is YYEKEE in the germline V gene (reference sequence). Sequencing input: blood. V and J are TRBV5-5 and TRBJ2-7, with 8 bases that match TRBD1. The receptor was isolated from a person aged 18 to 70 in good health. The CDR3 loop reads CASSLVGTGTGSGLGEQYF. The CDR3 DNA reads TGTGCCAGCAGCTTGGTGGGGACAGGAACGGGCTCTGGTCTGGGGGAGCAGTACTTC. Drawing the rest from reference TRBV5-5 and TRBJ2-7, the complete variable domain is DAGVTQSPTHLIKTRGQQVTLRCSPISGHKSVSWYQQVLGQGPQFIFQYYEKEERGRGNFPDRFSARQFPNYSSELNVNALLLGDSALYLCASSLVGTGTGSGLGEQYFGPGTRLTVT.